These T cell receptor beta chains were read from a single sample in a study of T-cell reconstitution after alpha-beta-depleted transplantation in children. MiXCR, applied by TCRdb to the PCR reads, yields one record per CDR3 protein. Of hundreds of thousands of distinct CDR3 sequences in the sample, around 13% are singletons; the top ten hold 0.79%. Sequenced here: PBMCs, sampled before TCRalphabeta/CD19-depleted stem cell transplant. These receptors were obtained from a girl between 2 and 10 years old with congenital amegakaryocytic thrombocytopenia, due to receive a stem cell transplant. Each CDR3 is given with its conserved first and last residue. D genes are given only for firm matches. The listing skips clone size in some rows; elsewhere it reads once, few, many or a size class.

V	J	length	D	size	DNA	CDR3
TRBV10-3	TRBJ2-2	16	NA	few	TGTGCCATCAGTGAGCTAGGCGGGGCAAACACCGGGGAGCTGTTTTTT	CAISELGGANTGELFF
TRBV12-3/TRBV12-4	TRBJ2-1	13	NA	many	TGTGCCAGCAGCCCATGGCAGGGGAATGAGCAGTTCTTC	CASSPWQGNEQFF
TRBV4-2	TRBJ2-1	16	TRBD2	few	TGTGCCAGCAGCCAGCTACGGGGGGGGTTCTACAATGAGCAGTTCTTC	CASSQLRGGFYNEQFF
TRBV6-1	TRBJ2-7	13	TRBD1	many	TGTGCCAGCAGGACAGGGGGTTCCTACGAGCAGTACTTC	CASRTGGSYEQYF
TRBV3-1	TRBJ1-2	16	TRBD1	NA	TGTGCCAGCAACGGGGGGAGCCAAGGACAGGCCTATGGCTACACCTTC	CASNGGSQGQAYGYTF
TRBV24-1	TRBJ2-1	12	NA	few	TGTGCCACCAGTGATTTGTCTGGGGAGCAGTTCTTC	CATSDLSGEQFF
TRBV28	TRBJ1-2	14	TRBD1	few	TGTGCCAGCAGTCCCGGGGACAGGGCCTATGGCTACACCTTC	CASSPGDRAYGYTF
TRBV20-1	TRBJ2-3	13	TRBD2	many	TGCAGTGCCGCGAGCGGGAGTTCAGATACGCAGTATTTT	CSAASGSSDTQYF
TRBV12-3/TRBV12-4	TRBJ2-3	15	TRBD2	many	TGTGCCAGCAGAAGACTAGCGGGAGGAGGAGATACGCAGTATTTT	CASRRLAGGGDTQYF
TRBV15	TRBJ2-3	17	TRBD2	many	TGTGCCACCAGCAGAGGACTAGCGGGAGTGAATACAGATACGCAGTATTTT	CATSRGLAGVNTDTQYF
TRBV5-1	TRBJ2-1	15	NA	many	TGCGCCAGCAGCTTCGGCCTAGCTGTAAACAATGAGCAGTTCTTC	CASSFGLAVNNEQFF
TRBV15	TRBJ2-7	16	NA	NA	TGTGCCACCAGCCAGGACAGTTATGCCGTAAACTACGAGCAGTACTTC	CATSQDSYAVNYEQYF
TRBV28	TRBJ2-5	13	NA	few	TGTGCCAGCAGGCCACCGTCCGAGGAGACCCAGTACTTC	CASRPPSEETQYF
TRBV24-1	TRBJ2-5	17	TRBD2	few	TGTGCCACCAGTGAGCCGGGACTAGCGGGAAACCAAGAGACCCAGTACTTC	CATSEPGLAGNQETQYF
TRBV29-1	TRBJ1-1	13	TRBD1	many	TGCAGCGTGCAGACAGGGGGGGACACTGAAGCTTTCTTT	CSVQTGGDTEAFF
TRBV7-9	TRBJ2-3	15	NA	many	TGTGCCAGCAGCACCGGGCCAATCAGCACAGATACGCAGTATTTT	CASSTGPISTDTQYF
TRBV6-1	TRBJ1-5	17	NA	many	TGTGCCAGCAGTAGACTACAGGCCTCAGGGCGCAATCAGCCCCAGCATTTT	CASSRLQASGRNQPQHF
TRBV12-3/TRBV12-4	TRBJ1-1	15	TRBD1	many	TGTGCCAGCAGACAGAGACAGGGGTGGGACACTGAAGCTTTCTTT	CASRQRQGWDTEAFF
TRBV5-1	TRBJ2-7	14	NA	few	TGCGCCAGCAGCTCAGGCGCTCGAGGGGACGAGCAGTACTTC	CASSSGARGDEQYF
TRBV28	TRBJ2-1	12	NA	many	TGTGCCAGCAGTTTTGGTTTCCATGAGCAGTTCTTC	CASSFGFHEQFF
TRBV3-1	TRBJ2-2	18	TRBD2	once	TGTGCCAGCACCCAAGAAGGTGGAAGCGGGACTTTCGCCGGGGAGCTGTTTTTT	CASTQEGGSGTFAGELFF
TRBV7-6	TRBJ2-5	16	TRBD2	NA	TGTGCCAGCAGCTTATCTAATCTCGCGGGAGTAGAGACCCAGTACTTC	CASSLSNLAGVETQYF
TRBV4-1	TRBJ2-7	13	TRBD2	NA	TGCGCCAGCGGAGCGGGAGACTCCTACGAGCAGTACTTC	CASGAGDSYEQYF
TRBV7-9	TRBJ2-5	14	TRBD1	many	TGTGCCAGCAGCTCCCAGGACAGGCGAGAGACCCAGTACTTC	CASSSQDRRETQYF
TRBV5-1	TRBJ2-3	18	TRBD2	NA	TGCGCCAGCAGCTTGCCGTTTAAGCCTAGCGGACGCATAGATACGCAGTATTTT	CASSLPFKPSGRIDTQYF
TRBV11-2	TRBJ2-5	13	NA	NA	TGTGCCAGCAGCGTCAGAGCTGAAGAGACCCAGTACTTC	CASSVRAEETQYF
TRBV27	TRBJ1-5	16	TRBD1	NA	TGTGCCAGCAGTCGAACAGGGGTTTCGAGCAATCAGCCCCAGCATTTT	CASSRTGVSSNQPQHF
TRBV14	TRBJ1-2	16	TRBD1	few	TGTGCCAGCAGCATAAAGGGACAGCGGGCTAACTATGGCTACACCTTC	CASSIKGQRANYGYTF
TRBV21-1	TRBJ2-6	19	NA	many	TGTGCCAGCAGCAAAGTAGGCTTTGACAGCATCTCTGGGGCCAACGTCCTGACTTTC	CASSKVGFDSISGANVLTF
TRBV29-1	TRBJ2-1	12	NA	many	TGCAGCGTTGAACCGGGGGCCCTCGCGCAGTTCTTC	CSVEPGALAQFF
TRBV11-2	TRBJ1-5	13	NA	NA	TGTGCCAGCAGCTTGGGGACGGCAAGGCCCCAGCATTTT	CASSLGTARPQHF
TRBV7-6	TRBJ1-6	16	NA	many	TGTGCCAGCAGCTTAGGTCGGCCGGAAAATAATTCACCCCTCCACTTT	CASSLGRPENNSPLHF
TRBV29-1	TRBJ2-3	12	NA	many	TGCAGCGTTGGCAGGGGCTCAGATACGCAGTATTTT	CSVGRGSDTQYF
TRBV5-5	TRBJ1-5	16	NA	many	TGTGCCAGCAGCTTTGGTTCAGTAGGGCCGGGGCAGCCCCAGCATTTT	CASSFGSVGPGQPQHF
TRBV21-1	TRBJ2-7	12	NA	many	TGTGCCAGCAGCAAAGAAGGTTACGAGCAGTACTTC	CASSKEGYEQYF
TRBV5-5	TRBJ2-2	16	TRBD1	few	TGTGCCAGCAGCATCCCAGGGGGCCTTAACACCGGGGAGCTGTTTTTT	CASSIPGGLNTGELFF
TRBV5-1	TRBJ2-5	15	TRBD2	many	TGCGCCAGCAGCTTTTTAGCGGGAGGCCCGGCAGCCCAGTACTTC	CASSFLAGGPAAQYF
TRBV18	TRBJ2-3	18	NA	many	TGTGCCAGCTCACCACCGGTCGCGCGGAGTACTAGCACAGATACGCAGTATTTT	CASSPPVARSTSTDTQYF
TRBV7-6	TRBJ2-2	14	NA	many	TGTGCCAGCAGCTCCCCTAGAAACGCCGGGGAGCTGTTTTTT	CASSSPRNAGELFF
TRBV20-1	TRBJ2-1	13	NA	few	TGCAGTGCTCCCGGGACAACCTACAATGAGCAGTTCTTC	CSAPGTTYNEQFF
TRBV7-2	TRBJ2-7	14	NA	many	TGTGCCAGCAGCTTACGGGTCGGCGGCTACGAGCAGTACTTC	CASSLRVGGYEQYF
TRBV30	TRBJ1-4	15	TRBD1	few	TGTGCCTGGAGTGTACCCGGACAGGGGTATGAAAAACTGTTTTTT	CAWSVPGQGYEKLFF
TRBV27	TRBJ2-1	17	NA	few	TGTGCCAGCAGTTTACGGGGGTCATTGGGCGCCTACAATGAGCAGTTCTTC	CASSLRGSLGAYNEQFF
TRBV4-1	TRBJ2-3	19	TRBD2	NA	TGCGCCAGCAGCCGACAAACCGGGACTAGCGGGAGTAGTGCGTATACGCAGTATTTT	CASSRQTGTSGSSAYTQYF
TRBV7-9	TRBJ2-2	14	NA	NA	TGTGCCAGCGCCAAGTTGGTATACACCGGGGAGCTGTTTTTT	CASAKLVYTGELFF